This entry concerns a single TCR beta chain. Its antigen is unknown. No base quality values were provided; no much bigger clone lies one nucleotide off. Trimmed from V: 5 bases; trimmed from J: 6 bases; junction bases lacking a gene match: 6. CDR1 and CDR2 (SEHNR, FQNEAQ) derive from the germline V gene (reference sequence). The CDR3 runs 13 amino acids, cysteine and phenylalanine included. Only CDR3 DNA is held: 39 bases, read in frame from base 1. The intended sense of this specimen's time point label: about 28 days (+/-7) after the second vaccine dose. AZD1222 recipients given second doses at about 4 weeks or at about 12 weeks were pooled, since spike-specific TCR depth and breadth were not found to differ between the two schedules. Vaccinee samples came from UK trials COV001 and COV002, including a single-blind randomized controlled phase 2/3 trial of AZD1222 (ChAdOx1 nCoV-19) in healthy adults. For TCRbeta chain sequencing, PBMC samples from trial participants were taken at day 0 and at day 28 after the second dose.

The data derive from a study of T cell responses to AZD1222 COVID-19 vaccine (dated by TCRdb to the early 2020s). At the level of the whole study: TCR sequencing was performed for some 250 trial participants, of whom roughly 200 were given two doses of AZD1222 and some 25 were given two doses of MenACWY control vaccine. Trial participants were enrolled by age into 18-55, 56-69 and 70-plus year subgroups, with around 150, 28 and 57 TCR-sequenced participants respectively. Broader findings and caveats from the paper: The 56-69-year group was small, and its depth increase did not reach significance, likely because of low power. Because no day 14 peak-response samples were available, repertoires were characterized only after the peak T cell response. Reportedly, close to half of the unique spike-specific TCRs recognized epitopes lying outside the regions that are mutated in the B.1.351 and B.1.1.7 variants. Vaccine-associated CD4 TCRs spanned the whole spike protein, with dominant responses in regions 160-218 and 743-854. Conclusions about previously exposed vaccinees are limited, since just five or six AZD1222 recipients were seropositive for SARS-CoV-2 at baseline. Participants were mostly white British and included more females than males, and it was suggested by the authors that clonal diversity may have been underestimated. A significant rise in spike-specific TCR breadth and depth was observed after two AZD1222 doses relative to day 0 and relative to MenACWY recipients.

The CDR3 regions of human TCRbeta chains were analyzed by immunosequencing. The study's processing was this. TCRs in the repertoires were matched against a reference library of SARS-CoV-2-specific TCRs that had been generated with the MIRA antigen-specificity platform. Breadth was defined as the fraction of unique TCRs that were SARS-CoV-2-associated, and depth was defined as the fraction of total T cells that were SARS-CoV-2-associated. Each spike-specific TCR was assigned to its reactive spike region and to a CD4 or CD8 class using the MIRA data. Log10-transformed breadth and depth values were compared by one-way ANOVA with Sidak's multiple comparisons tests. The source is immuneACCESS, and TCRdb retained only in-frame sequences with V and J called. Part of the clones is not carried over; for the studies checked, unresolved V genes explain less than half of this, and the remainder is unexplained. V and J calls and clone size are as listed in that table; D and trimming were resolved from the DNA. This sample comprises 70,000 to 100,000 clones, 70% to 90% of them detected only once. Jointly, the top ten make up roughly 3.1% of the sample.

The sequence was collected from an adult who received the AZD1222 COVID-19 vaccine. The chain joins TRBV7-9 to TRBJ1-2, and 7 junction bases match TRBD1. The material was peripheral blood, obtained 28 days after the second AZD1222 dose. The CDR3 loop reads CASSGGTENGYTF. The sequenced DNA is TGTGCCAGCAGCGGGGGGACAGAGAATGGCTACACCTTC.